Below, 24 T cell receptor beta chains from the same sample are listed, as sequenced in a study of Graves' ophthalmopathy and Graves' hyperthyroidism. RNA transcripts were the template, and TCR beta CDR3 regions were amplified from them. An opening RT-PCR round employed HTBI primers and preceded a second-round multiplex PCR. TCRdb ran MiXCR on the multiplex PCR reads and lists one entry per CDR3 protein. Among 900,000 to 1,200,000 distinct CDR3 sequences, around a third were seen once, and the ten largest hold 8.5% to 14%. The sample taken for sequencing was peripheral blood or thyroid tissue (not recorded which). The source of these receptors is an adult man with Graves' hyperthyroidism.

The table lists this clonotype with many counts. The chain employs TRBV12-3 or TRBV12-4 and TRBJ1-1; D is undetermined. The CDR3 is 13 residues long. The ends were cut back, 3 bases at V and 5 bases at J, with 10 bases in the middle. Written as DNA, the CDR3 is TGTGCCAGCAGTTTTAGTTCGATGACTGAAGCTTTCTTT. Translating it yields CASSFSSMTEAFF.

This clonotype occurred a few times. The chain uses TRBV6-1 and TRBJ1-1; D is uncertain. Germline CDR1 is MNHNS and CDR2 is SASEGT. The germline V and J ends were trimmed by 5 bases and 2 bases, with 15 bases remaining between them. This CDR3 is 15 amino acids long. This chain's CDR3 is CASSYSVHANTEAFF. As DNA, the CDR3 is TGTGCCAGCAGTTACTCGGTACACGCTAACACTGAAGCTTTCTTT.

Many counts were recorded for this clonotype. The V call is TRBV12-3 or TRBV12-4, the J call TRBJ2-5, with TRBD2 matching 9 bases. The V segment lost 2 bases and the J segment 0 bases; nucleotides outside the gene matches: 4. The CDR3 totals 16 residues. CDR3 in amino acids: CASSLMVAGDQETQYF. DNA of the CDR3: TGTGCCAGCAGTTTAATGGTAGCGGGAGACCAAGAGACCCAGTACTTC.

At least ten counts were recorded for this clonotype. The chain is built from TRBV25-1 and TRBJ1-5; tentative D call: TRBD1 (5 bases). Germline-derived CDR1 and CDR2 are MGHDK and SYGVNS. The CDR3 extends over 14 amino acids. With 3 bases removed from V and 7 bases from J, the gap between germline ends came to 13 bases. As DNA, the CDR3 is TGTGCCAGCAGTGAGGGGGGGGGAGAGCAGCCCCAGCATTTT. Protein sequence: CASSEGGGEQPQHF.

The chain links TRBV12-3 or TRBV12-4 to TRBJ2-5; D is possibly TRBD1 (6 bases). V shed 5 bases and J shed 5 bases, with 18 bases lying between them. The CDR3 extends over 15 amino acids. CDR3 loop: CASSPTGRSGETQYF. As DNA, the CDR3 is TGTGCCAGCAGTCCGACAGGCCGGTCAGGGGAGACCCAGTACTTC.

Of note for this clonotype: One base away lies a much larger clone, so this may be a sequencing read error. The chain employs TRBV10-3 and TRBJ2-2; TRBD2 matches at 10 bases. Germline V gene lookup returns CDR1 ENHRY and CDR2 SYGVKD. This CDR3 contains 15 residues. With V trimmed by 11 bases and J by 0 bases, 6 bases remained unmatched. The CDR3: CAVASGGANTGELFF. The CDR3 bases are TGTGCCGTGGCGAGCGGGGGGGCGAACACCGGGGAGCTGTTTTTT.

This clonotype was seen ten or more times. The rearrangement uses TRBV6-6 and TRBJ1-1; the D is unclear. Germline V CDR1 and CDR2: MNHNY, SVGAGI (reference sequence). The CDR3 length is 12 residues. Trimming left V 2 bases short and J 5 bases short, with 6 bases between. CDR3 in amino acids: CASSYPATEAFF. CDR3 DNA sequence: TGTGCCAGCAGTTACCCAGCTACTGAAGCTTTCTTT.

The genes are TRBV7-2 and TRBJ2-7; D remains unclear. The CDR3 contains 13 residues. Germline V CDR1 and CDR2: SGHTA, FQGNSA. V was shortened by 7 bases and J by 5 bases, with 15 bases between the two germline ends. CDR3 in DNA: TGTGCCAGCACCCCGACTCGTAGAAACGAGCAGTACTTC. Protein sequence: CASTPTRRNEQYF. Using reference TRBV7-2 and TRBJ2-7 for the parts outside the CDR3, the full variable domain is GAGVSQSPSNKVTEKGKDVELRCDPISGHTALYWYRQSLGQGLEFLIYFQGNSAPDKSGLPSDRFSAERTGGSVSTLTIQRTQQEDSAVYLCASTPTRRNEQYFGPGTRLTVT.

The chain recombines TRBV25-1 with TRBJ1-5, with 8 nucleotides matching TRBD1. This CDR3 has 14 amino acids. With V trimmed by 5 bases and J by 5 bases, 5 bases remained unmatched. CDR1 is MGHDK, CDR2 SYGVNS, per germline. CDR3 sequence: CASSTGGDDQPQHF. CDR3 sequence (DNA): TGTGCCAGCAGTACAGGGGGGGACGATCAGCCCCAGCATTTT.

The chain employs TRBV7-8 and TRBJ1-2, with D perhaps matching TRBD1 (6 bases). The CDR3 has 13 residues. V lost 4 bases and J 4 bases, leaving 10 bases between the germline ends. CDR1 and CDR2 (germline): SGHVS, FQNEAQ. The CDR3 DNA is TGTGCCAGCAGCTATCAGACAGGCTATGGCTACACCTTC. It specifies CASSYQTGYGYTF. The full variable domain, with the rest looked up from reference TRBV7-8 and TRBJ1-2, is GAGVSQSPRYKVAKRGQDVALRCDPISGHVSLFWYQQALGQGPEFLTYFQNEAQLDKSGLPSDRFFAERPEGSVSTLKIQRTQQEDSAVYLCASSYQTGYGYTFGSGTRLTVV.

This chain links TRBV25-1 with TRBJ2-5, with D perhaps TRBD1 or TRBD2 (6 bases each). The CDR3 contains 16 residues. CDR1 and CDR2 (germline): MGHDK, SYGVNS. Trimming removed 6 bases at V and 4 bases at J, with 21 bases between. CDR3 in amino acids: CASSRGGTAFLETQYF. The CDR3 region has the DNA TGTGCCAGCAGCAGGGGCGGGACGGCCTTTTTAGAGACCCAGTACTTC.

This clonotype was recorded a few times. V is TRBV20-1 and J is TRBJ2-3; perhaps D is TRBD1 or TRBD2 (5 bases each). The CDR3 consists of 15 residues. The germline V gene has CDR1 DFQATT and CDR2 SNEGSKA (reference sequence). The ends were cut back, 5 bases at V and 2 bases at J, with 17 bases in the middle. Written as DNA, the CDR3 is TGCAGTGCTCAGGATTGGGGGTCTACCACAGATACGCAGTATTTT. It encodes CSAQDWGSTTDTQYF.

This clonotype was observed once. With a much larger clone just one base away, this may be a read error. A read error is likely, as this CDR3 ends without the conserved phenylalanine or tryptophan. The chain has TRBV11-2 and TRBJ1-1; D remains ambiguous. Trimming left V 1 base short and J 0 bases short, with 9 bases between. CDR1 is SGHAT, CDR2 FQNNGV, per germline. This CDR3 contains 15 residues. DNA for the CDR3: TGTGCCAGCAGCTTAGGATTCGGCATGAACACTGAAGCTTTCTCT. It codes for CASSLGFGMNTEAFS.

This clonotype was observed many times. J is TRBJ2-7 and V is TRBV7-9; D is uncertain. The CDR3 sequence is 12 residues long. Deletions cut 5 bases from V and 4 bases from J, with 9 bases between. Per the germline V gene, CDR1 is SEHNR and CDR2 is FQNEAQ (reference sequence). CDR3 amino acids: CASSPTPYEQYF. In nucleotides, the CDR3 is TGTGCCAGCAGCCCTACCCCTTACGAGCAGTACTTC.

The chain joins TRBV25-1 to TRBJ2-7; D possibly corresponds to TRBD2 (5 bases). V lost 5 bases, J lost 2 bases, and 28 bases lay in between. CDR1 and CDR2 from the germline V gene are MGHDK and SYGVNS. This CDR3 spans 19 amino acids. This chain's CDR3 is CASSSLGTPGVPDTYEQYF. The CDR3 region has the DNA TGTGCCAGCAGTTCATTAGGAACACCCGGGGTGCCCGACACCTACGAGCAGTACTTC.

This clonotype was seen a handful of times. Germline is not matched at one junction end, which may reflect a read error. V and J are TRBV10-3 and TRBJ2-7; TRBD1 agrees at 10 bases. The germline V gene has CDR1 ENHRY and CDR2 SYGVKD. This CDR3 has 13 amino acids. The CDR3, as DNA: TGTGCCAGCAGTTGGACAGGGGGGGCCGAGCAGTACTTC. Its protein is CASSWTGGAEQYF.

This chain joins TRBV7-2 and TRBJ2-5, with D possibly TRBD1 on 6 matching bases. Deletions cut 5 bases from V and 5 bases from J, with 18 bases between. The CDR3 has 15 amino acids. Germline-derived CDR1 and CDR2 are SGHTA and FQGNSA. CDR3 amino acids: CASSRDSGTGETQYF. As DNA, the CDR3 is TGTGCCAGCAGCCGAGACTCCGGAACAGGGGAGACCCAGTACTTC.

This clonotype showed up many times. J is TRBJ2-7 and V is TRBV5-1, with TRBD1 matching 7 bases. The CDR3 runs 12 residues. V gave up 4 bases and J gave up 5 bases; unmatched junction bases: 3. Germline V gene sequence: CDR1 SGHRS, CDR2 YFSETQ. CDR3 protein: CASSTTGDEQYF. CDR3 in DNA: TGCGCCAGCAGCACAACAGGGGACGAGCAGTACTTC.

This clonotype was seen at least ten times. The chain carries TRBV11-2 and TRBJ2-5; D call uncertain. Germline values: CDR1 SGHAT, CDR2 FQNNGV. The germline V and J ends were trimmed by 1 base and 4 bases, with 10 bases remaining between them. The CDR3 length is 14 residues. The CDR3 region is CASSLVSPRETQYF. The CDR3 bases are TGTGCCAGCAGCTTAGTTTCCCCTAGAGAGACCCAGTACTTC. Full variable domain (rest looked up from reference TRBV11-2 and TRBJ2-5): EAGVAQSPRYKIIEKRQSVAFWCNPISGHATLYWYQQILGQGPKLLIQFQNNGVVDDSQLPKDRFSAERLKGVDSTLKIQPAKLEDSAVYLCASSLVSPRETQYFGPGTRLLVL.

This clonotype came up a few times. V gene TRBV7-2 combines with J gene TRBJ2-5; D is possibly TRBD1 (6 bases). Germline V lookup: CDR1 SGHTA, CDR2 FQGNSA. The length of the CDR3 is 13 residues. Trimming cost V 2 bases and J 6 bases, with 10 bases left between them. CDR3 residues: CASSLIGTQTQYF. For the CDR3, the DNA is TGTGCCAGCAGCTTAATCGGGACACAGACCCAGTACTTC.

This clonotype appeared many times. CDR3 sequence reads: CASRPAGGRGGELFF. The CDR3 nucleotides read TGTGCCAGTAGGCCCGCCGGCGGGCGGGGCGGGGAGCTGTTTTTT. V and J are TRBV19 and TRBJ2-2; possible D gene TRBD2, 6 bases. Germline CDR1 and CDR2: LNHDA and SQIVND (reference sequence). Trimming took 6 bases from V and 7 from J, leaving 18 bases between them. The CDR3 is 15 residues long.

The chain links TRBV10-3 to TRBJ2-1; D is uncertain. The CDR3 spans 13 residues. V was pared by 1 base and J by 6 bases, with 7 bases between. The germline V gene has CDR1 ENHRY and CDR2 SYGVKD. This CDR3 reads CAISELVGNEQFF. For the CDR3, the DNA is TGTGCCATCAGTGAGTTAGTCGGCAATGAGCAGTTCTTC.

The J gene is TRBJ1-5, the V gene TRBV10-3; possibly TRBD1 for D (5 bases). Germline CDR1 ENHRY, CDR2 SYGVKD. Trimming took off 10 bases at V and 2 bases at J, with 12 bases between the two ends. This CDR3 is built from 13 residues. The CDR3 nucleotides read TGTGCCAGCAACGACAGCCGCAATCAGCCCCAGCATTTT. It encodes CASNDSRNQPQHF.

This clonotype was found once. This chain joins TRBV12-3 or TRBV12-4 and TRBJ2-5; perhaps D is TRBD1 or TRBD2 (5 bases each). The CDR3 loop spans 13 amino acids. V was pared by 2 bases and J by 7 bases, with 11 bases between. The CDR3 coding sequence is TGTGCCAGCAGTTTATCCCCCGGGGCGACCCAGTACTTC. Translating gives CASSLSPGATQYF.